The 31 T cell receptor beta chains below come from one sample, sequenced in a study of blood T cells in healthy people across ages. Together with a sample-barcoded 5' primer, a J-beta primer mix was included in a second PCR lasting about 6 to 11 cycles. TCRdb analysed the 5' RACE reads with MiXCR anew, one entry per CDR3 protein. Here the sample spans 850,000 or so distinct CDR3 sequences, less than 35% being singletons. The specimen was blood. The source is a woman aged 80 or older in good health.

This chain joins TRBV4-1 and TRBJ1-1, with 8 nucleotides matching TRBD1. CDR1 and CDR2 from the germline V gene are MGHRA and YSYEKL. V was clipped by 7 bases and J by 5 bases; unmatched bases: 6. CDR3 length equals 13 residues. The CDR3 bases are TGCGCCAGCAAAAAGACAGGGGTAACTGAAGCTTTCTTT. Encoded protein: CASKKTGVTEAFF.

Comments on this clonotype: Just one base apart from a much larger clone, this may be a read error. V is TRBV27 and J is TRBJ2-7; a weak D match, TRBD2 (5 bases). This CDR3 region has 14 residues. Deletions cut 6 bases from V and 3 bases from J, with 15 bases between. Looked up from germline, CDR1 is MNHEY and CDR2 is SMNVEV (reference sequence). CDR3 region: CASRATPGSYEQYF. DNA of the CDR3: TGTGCCAGCAGAGCGACTCCGGGGAGCTACGAGCAGTACTTC.

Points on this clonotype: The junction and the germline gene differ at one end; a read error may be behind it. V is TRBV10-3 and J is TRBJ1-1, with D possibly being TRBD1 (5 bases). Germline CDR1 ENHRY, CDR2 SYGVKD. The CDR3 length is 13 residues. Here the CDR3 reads CAIGDGGGAEAFF. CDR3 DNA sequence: TGTGCCATCGGTGACGGGGGAGGGGCTGAAGCTTTCTTT.

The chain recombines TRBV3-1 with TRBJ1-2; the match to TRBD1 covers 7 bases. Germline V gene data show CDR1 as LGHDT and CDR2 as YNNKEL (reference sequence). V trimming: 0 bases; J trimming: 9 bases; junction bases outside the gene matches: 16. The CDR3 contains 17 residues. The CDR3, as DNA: TGTGCCAGCAGCCAAGATAGGAGGGACAGCAACCGTCTGAGCTACACCTTC. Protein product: CASSQDRRDSNRLSYTF.

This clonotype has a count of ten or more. The CDR3 sequence is CASSSEVGETQYF. The CDR3 bases are TGCGCCAGCAGCTCCGAGGTGGGCGAGACCCAGTACTTC. The chain uses TRBV5-1 and TRBJ2-5, with D unclear. This CDR3 is 13 amino acids long. The V gene lost 3 bases and the J gene lost 5 bases, with 11 bases spanning the gap. The V gene's germline CDR1 is SGHRS and CDR2 YFSETQ.

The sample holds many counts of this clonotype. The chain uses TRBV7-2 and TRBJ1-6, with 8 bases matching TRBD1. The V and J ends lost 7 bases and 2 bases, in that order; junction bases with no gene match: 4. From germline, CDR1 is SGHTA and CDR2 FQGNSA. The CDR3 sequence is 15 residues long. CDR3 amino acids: CASKETGAYNSPLHF. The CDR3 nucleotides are TGTGCCAGCAAAGAGACAGGGGCCTATAATTCACCCCTCCACTTT.

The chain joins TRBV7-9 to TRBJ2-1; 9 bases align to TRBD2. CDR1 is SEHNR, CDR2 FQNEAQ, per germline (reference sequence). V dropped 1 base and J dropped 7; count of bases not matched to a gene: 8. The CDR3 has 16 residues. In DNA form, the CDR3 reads TGTGCCAGCAGCTTAGGGGTAGCGGGGGAATCGAATGAGCAGTTCTTC. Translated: CASSLGVAGESNEQFF.

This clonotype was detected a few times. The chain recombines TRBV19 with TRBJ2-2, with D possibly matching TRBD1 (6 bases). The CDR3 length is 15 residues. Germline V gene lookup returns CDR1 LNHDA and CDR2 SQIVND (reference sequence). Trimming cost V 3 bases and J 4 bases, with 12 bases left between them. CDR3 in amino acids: CASSMNRGGTGELFF. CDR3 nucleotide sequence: TGTGCCAGTAGTATGAACCGAGGGGGCACCGGGGAGCTGTTTTTT.

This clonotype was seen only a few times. Here the CDR3 reads CSGRPGGGELFF. DNA of the CDR3: TGCAGCGGGCGGCCTGGGGGCGGGGAGCTGTTTTTT. The chain carries TRBV29-1 and TRBJ2-2; tentatively, D is TRBD1 or TRBD2 (5 bases each). Germline CDR1 is SQVTM and CDR2 is ANQGSEA. V was cut by 7 bases and J by 7 bases, with 13 bases left in between. CDR3 length: 12 amino acids.

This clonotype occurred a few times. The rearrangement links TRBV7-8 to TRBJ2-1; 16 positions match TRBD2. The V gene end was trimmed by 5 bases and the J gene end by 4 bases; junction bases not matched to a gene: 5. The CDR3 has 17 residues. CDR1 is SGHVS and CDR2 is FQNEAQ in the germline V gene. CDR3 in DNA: TGTGCCAGCAGCCTGGGGACTAGCGGGGGGGCATACAATGAGCAGTTCTTC. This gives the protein CASSLGTSGGAYNEQFF.

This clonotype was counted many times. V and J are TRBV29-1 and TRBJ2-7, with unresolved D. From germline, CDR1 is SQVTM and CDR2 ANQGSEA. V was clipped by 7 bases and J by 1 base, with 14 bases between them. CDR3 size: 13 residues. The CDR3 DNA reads TGCAGCGCCACTCCAGACGTATCCTACGAGCAGTACTTC. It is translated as CSATPDVSYEQYF.

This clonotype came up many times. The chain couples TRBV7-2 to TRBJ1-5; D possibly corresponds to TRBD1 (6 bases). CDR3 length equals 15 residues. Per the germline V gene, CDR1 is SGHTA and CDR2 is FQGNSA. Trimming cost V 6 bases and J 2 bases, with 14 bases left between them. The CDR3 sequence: CASSTGSGGNQPQHF. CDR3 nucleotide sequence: TGTGCCAGCAGTACAGGGTCCGGGGGCAATCAGCCCCAGCATTTT.

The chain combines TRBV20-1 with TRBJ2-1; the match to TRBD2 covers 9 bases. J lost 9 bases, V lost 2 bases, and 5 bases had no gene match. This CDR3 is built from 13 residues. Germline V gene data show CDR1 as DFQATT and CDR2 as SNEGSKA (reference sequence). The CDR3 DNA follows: TGCAGTGCTAGATATAGCGGGAGTGGTGAGCAGTTCTTC. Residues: CSARYSGSGEQFF.

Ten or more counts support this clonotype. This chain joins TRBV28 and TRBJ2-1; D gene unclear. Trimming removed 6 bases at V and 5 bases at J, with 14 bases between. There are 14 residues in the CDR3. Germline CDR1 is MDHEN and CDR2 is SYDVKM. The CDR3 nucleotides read TGTGCCAGCAGACCATTCAGTGTCGACAATGAGCAGTTCTTC. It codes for CASRPFSVDNEQFF. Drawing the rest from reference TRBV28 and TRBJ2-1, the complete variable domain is DVKVTQSSRYLVKRTGEKVFLECVQDMDHENMFWYRQDPGLGLRLIYFSYDVKMKEKGDIPEGYSVSREKKERFSLILESASTNQTSMYLCASRPFSVDNEQFFGPGTRLTVL.

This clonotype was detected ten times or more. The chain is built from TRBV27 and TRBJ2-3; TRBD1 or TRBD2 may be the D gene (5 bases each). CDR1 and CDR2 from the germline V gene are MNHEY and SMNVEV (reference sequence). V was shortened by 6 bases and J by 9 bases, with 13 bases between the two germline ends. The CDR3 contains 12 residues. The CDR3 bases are TGTGCCAGCAGCCCACCTGGGGGAACGCAGTATTTT. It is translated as CASSPPGGTQYF.

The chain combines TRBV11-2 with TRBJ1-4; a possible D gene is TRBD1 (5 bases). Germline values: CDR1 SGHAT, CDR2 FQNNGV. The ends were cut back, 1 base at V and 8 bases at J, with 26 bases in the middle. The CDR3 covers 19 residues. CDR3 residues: CASSLVSPHGAASGEKLFF. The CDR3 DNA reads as TGTGCCAGCAGCTTAGTCTCCCCACACGGGGCGGCCAGTGGAGAAAAACTGTTTTTT.

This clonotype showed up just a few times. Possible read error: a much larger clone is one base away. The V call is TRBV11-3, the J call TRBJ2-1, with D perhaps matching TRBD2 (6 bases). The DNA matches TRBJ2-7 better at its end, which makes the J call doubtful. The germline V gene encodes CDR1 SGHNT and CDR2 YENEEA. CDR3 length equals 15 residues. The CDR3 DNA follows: TGTGCCAGCAGCTTAGCGGGGGTCTCCTACAATGAGCAGTACTTC. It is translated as CASSLAGVSYNEQYF.

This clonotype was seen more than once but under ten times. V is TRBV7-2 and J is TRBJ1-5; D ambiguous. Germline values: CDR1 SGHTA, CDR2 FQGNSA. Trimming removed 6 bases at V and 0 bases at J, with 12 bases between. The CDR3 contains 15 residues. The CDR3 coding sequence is TGTGCCAGCAGATCGGACGGGTATAGCAATCAGCCCCAGCATTTT. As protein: CASRSDGYSNQPQHF.

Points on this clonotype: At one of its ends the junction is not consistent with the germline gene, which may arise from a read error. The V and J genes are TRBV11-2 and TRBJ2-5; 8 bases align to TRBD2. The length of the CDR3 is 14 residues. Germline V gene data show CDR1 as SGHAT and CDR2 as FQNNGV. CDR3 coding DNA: TGTGCCTGCAGCTTAGGCGGGCTAGCGGGGACCCAGTACTTC. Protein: CACSLGGLAGTQYF.

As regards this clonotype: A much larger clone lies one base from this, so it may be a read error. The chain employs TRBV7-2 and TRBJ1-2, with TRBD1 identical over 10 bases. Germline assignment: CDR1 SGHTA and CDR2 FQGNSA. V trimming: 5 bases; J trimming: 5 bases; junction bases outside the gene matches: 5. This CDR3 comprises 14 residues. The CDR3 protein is CASSPDRGRYGYTF. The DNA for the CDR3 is TGTGCCAGCAGCCCAGACAGGGGGCGGTATGGCTACACCTTC. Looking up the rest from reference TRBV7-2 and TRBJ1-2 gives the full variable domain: GAGVSQSPSNKVTEKGKDVELRCDPISGHTALYWYRQSLGQGLEFLIYFQGNSAPDKSGLPSDRFSAERTGGSVSTLTIQRTQQEDSAVYLCASSPDRGRYGYTFGSGTRLTVV.

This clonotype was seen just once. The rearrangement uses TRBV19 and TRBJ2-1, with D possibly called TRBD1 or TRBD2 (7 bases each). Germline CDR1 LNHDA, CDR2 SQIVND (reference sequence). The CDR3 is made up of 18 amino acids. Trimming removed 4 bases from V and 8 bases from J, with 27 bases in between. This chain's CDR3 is CASSTRTGFGGPSDEQFF. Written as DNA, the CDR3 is TGTGCCAGTAGTACCCGGACAGGCTTCGGGGGGCCATCAGATGAGCAGTTCTTC. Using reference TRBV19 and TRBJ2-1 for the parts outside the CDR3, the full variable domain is DGGITQSPKYLFRKEGQNVTLSCEQNLNHDAMYWYRQDPGQGLRLIYYSQIVNDFQKGDIAEGYSVSREKKESFPLTVTSAQKNPTAFYLCASSTRTGFGGPSDEQFFGPGTRLTVL.

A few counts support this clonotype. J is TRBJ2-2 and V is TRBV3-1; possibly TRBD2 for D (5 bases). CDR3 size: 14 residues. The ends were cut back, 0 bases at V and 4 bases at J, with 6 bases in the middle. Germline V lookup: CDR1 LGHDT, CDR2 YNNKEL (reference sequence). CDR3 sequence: CASSQDEGTGELFF. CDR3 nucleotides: TGTGCCAGCAGCCAAGATGAGGGCACCGGGGAGCTGTTTTTT.

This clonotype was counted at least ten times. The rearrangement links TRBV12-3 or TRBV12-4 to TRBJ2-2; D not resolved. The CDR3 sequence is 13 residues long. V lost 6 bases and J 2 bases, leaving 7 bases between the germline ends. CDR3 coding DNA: TGTGCCAGCAGGCAGAGAAACACCGGGGAGCTGTTTTTT. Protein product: CASRQRNTGELFF.

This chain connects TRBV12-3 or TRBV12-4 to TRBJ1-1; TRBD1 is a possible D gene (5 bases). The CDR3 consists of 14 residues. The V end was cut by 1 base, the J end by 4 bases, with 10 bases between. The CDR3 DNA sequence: TGTGCCAGCAGTTTAGAATGGGGGAGCACTGAAGCTTTCTTT. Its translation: CASSLEWGSTEAFF.

The CDR3 reads CASSQDGETARFF. CDR3 sequence (DNA): TGTGCCAGCAGCCAAGACGGGGAAACGGCCAGGTTCTTC. The J gene is TRBJ2-1, the V gene TRBV3-1; D is possibly TRBD2 (5 bases). Germline CDR1 reads LGHDT; CDR2 reads YNNKEL (reference sequence). This CDR3 is 13 amino acids long. The V and J ends lost 0 bases and 15 bases respectively, with 15 bases between them.

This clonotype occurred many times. CDR3 in amino acids: CASSLNRAYGYTF. The CDR3 nucleotides are TGTGCCAGCAGCTTAAACAGAGCCTATGGCTACACCTTC. This chain connects TRBV7-2 to TRBJ1-2; D ambiguous. CDR3 length equals 13 residues. With 2 bases removed from V and 4 bases from J, the gap between germline ends came to 8 bases. CDR1 SGHTA and CDR2 FQGNSA come from the germline V gene. The full variable domain, completed using reference TRBV7-2 and TRBJ1-2, is GAGVSQSPSNKVTEKGKDVELRCDPISGHTALYWYRQSLGQGLEFLIYFQGNSAPDKSGLPSDRFSAERTGGSVSTLTIQRTQQEDSAVYLCASSLNRAYGYTFGSGTRLTVV.

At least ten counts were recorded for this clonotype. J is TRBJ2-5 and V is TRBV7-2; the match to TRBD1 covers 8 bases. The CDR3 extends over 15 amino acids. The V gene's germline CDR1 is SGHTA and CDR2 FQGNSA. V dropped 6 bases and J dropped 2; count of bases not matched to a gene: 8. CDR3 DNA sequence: TGTGCCAGCAGAGCCACCGGGACAGGACAAGAGACCCAGTACTTC. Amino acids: CASRATGTGQETQYF.

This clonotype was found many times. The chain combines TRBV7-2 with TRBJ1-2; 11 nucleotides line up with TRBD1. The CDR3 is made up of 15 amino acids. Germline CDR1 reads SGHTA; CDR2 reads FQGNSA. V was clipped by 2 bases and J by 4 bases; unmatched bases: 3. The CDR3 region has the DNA TGTGCCAGCAGCTTAACGGGACAGGGGGGCTATGGCTACACCTTC. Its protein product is CASSLTGQGGYGYTF.

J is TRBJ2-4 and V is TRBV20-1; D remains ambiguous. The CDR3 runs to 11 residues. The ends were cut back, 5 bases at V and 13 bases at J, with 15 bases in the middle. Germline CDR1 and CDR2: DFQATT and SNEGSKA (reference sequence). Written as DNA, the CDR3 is TGCAGTGCTCCCCGCTATAAGGAGCAGTACTTC. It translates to CSAPRYKEQYF.

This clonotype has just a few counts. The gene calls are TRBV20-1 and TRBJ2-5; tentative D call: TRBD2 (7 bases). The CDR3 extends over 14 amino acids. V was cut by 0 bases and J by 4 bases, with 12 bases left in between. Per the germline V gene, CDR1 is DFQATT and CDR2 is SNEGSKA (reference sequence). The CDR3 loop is CSARDVGGRETQYF. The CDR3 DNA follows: TGCAGTGCTAGAGATGTCGGGGGGCGAGAGACCCAGTACTTC.

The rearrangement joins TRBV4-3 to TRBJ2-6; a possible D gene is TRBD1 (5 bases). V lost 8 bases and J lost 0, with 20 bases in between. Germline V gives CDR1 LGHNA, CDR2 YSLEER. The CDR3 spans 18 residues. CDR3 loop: CASSGSETGLSGANVLTF. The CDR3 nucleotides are TGCGCCAGCTCCGGCTCTGAAACAGGCCTCTCTGGGGCCAACGTCCTGACTTTC.